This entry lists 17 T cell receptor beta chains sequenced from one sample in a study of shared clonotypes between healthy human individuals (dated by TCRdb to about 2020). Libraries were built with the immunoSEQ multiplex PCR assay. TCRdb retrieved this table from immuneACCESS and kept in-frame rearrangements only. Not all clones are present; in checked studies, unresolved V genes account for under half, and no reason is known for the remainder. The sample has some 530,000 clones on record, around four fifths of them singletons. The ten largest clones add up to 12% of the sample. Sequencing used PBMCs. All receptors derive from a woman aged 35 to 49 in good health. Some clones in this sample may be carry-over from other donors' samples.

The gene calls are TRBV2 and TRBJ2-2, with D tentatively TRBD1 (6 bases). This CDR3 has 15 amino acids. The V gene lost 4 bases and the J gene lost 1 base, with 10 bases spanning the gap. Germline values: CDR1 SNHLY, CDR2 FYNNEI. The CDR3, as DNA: TGTGCCAGCAGTGTACGCAGGGGGAACACCGGGGAGCTGTTTTTT. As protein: CASSVRRGNTGELFF.

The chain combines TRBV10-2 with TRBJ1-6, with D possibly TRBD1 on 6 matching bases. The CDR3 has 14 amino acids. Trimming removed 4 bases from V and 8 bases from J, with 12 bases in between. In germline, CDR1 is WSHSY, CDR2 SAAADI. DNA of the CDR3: TGCGCCAGCAGTGCTGCAGGGGATCATTCACCCCTCCACTTT. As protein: CASSAAGDHSPLHF.

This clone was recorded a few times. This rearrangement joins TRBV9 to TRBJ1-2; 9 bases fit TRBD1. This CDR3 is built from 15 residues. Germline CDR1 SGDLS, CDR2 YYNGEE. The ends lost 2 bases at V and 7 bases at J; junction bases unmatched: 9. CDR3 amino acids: CASSVAWGQGGGYTF. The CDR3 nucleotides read TGTGCCAGCAGCGTTGCGTGGGGACAGGGAGGTGGCTACACCTTC. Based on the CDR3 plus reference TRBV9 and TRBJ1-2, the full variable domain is DSGVTQTPKHLITATGQRVTLRCSPRSGDLSVYWYQQSLDQGLQFLIQYYNGEERAKGNILERFSAQQFPDLHSELNLSSLELGDSALYFCASSVAWGQGGGYTFGSGTRLTVV.

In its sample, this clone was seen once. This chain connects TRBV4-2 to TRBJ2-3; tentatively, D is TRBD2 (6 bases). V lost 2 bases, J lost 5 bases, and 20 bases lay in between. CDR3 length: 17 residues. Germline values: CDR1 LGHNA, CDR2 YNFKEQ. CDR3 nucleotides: TGTGCCAGCAGCCAATACTTTGGACGGGAGCTCTTAGATACGCAGTATTTT. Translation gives CASSQYFGRELLDTQYF.

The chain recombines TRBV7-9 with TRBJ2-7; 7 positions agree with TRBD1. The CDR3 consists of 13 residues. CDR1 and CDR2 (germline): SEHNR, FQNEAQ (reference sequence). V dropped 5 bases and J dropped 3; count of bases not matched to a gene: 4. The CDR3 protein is CASSQPGGYEQYF. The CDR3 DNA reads TGTGCCAGCAGCCAACCAGGGGGCTACGAGCAGTACTTC.

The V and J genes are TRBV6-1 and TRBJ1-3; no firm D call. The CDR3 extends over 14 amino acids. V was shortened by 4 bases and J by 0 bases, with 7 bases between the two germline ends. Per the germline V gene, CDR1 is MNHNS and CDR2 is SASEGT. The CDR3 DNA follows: TGTGCCAGCAGTGCGTTATTCTCTGGAAACACCATATATTTT. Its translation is CASSALFSGNTIYF.

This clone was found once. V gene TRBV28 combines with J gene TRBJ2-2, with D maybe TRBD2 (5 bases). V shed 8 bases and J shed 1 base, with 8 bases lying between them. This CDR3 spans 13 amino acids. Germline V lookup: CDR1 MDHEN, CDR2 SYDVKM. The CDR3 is CASGRENTGELFF. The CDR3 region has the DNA TGTGCCAGCGGACGGGAGAACACCGGGGAGCTGTTTTTT. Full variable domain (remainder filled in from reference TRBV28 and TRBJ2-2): DVKVTQSSRYLVKRTGEKVFLECVQDMDHENMFWYRQDPGLGLRLIYFSYDVKMKEKGDIPEGYSVSREKKERFSLILESASTNQTSMYLCASGRENTGELFFGEGSRLTVL.

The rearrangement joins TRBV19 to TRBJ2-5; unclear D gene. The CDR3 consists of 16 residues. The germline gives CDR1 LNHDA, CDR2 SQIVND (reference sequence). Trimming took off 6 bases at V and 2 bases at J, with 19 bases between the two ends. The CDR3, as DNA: TGTGCCAGTAGCACCCCCCGGCTAGGTGGACAAGAGACCCAGTACTTC. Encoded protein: CASSTPRLGGQETQYF.

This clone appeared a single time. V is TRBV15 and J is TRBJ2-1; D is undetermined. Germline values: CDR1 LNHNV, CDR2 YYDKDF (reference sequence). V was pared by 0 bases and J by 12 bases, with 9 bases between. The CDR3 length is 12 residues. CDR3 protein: CATSRDKVRQFF. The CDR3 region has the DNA TGTGCCACCAGCAGAGATAAGGTCAGGCAGTTCTTC.

CDR3 sequence reads: CATSRDLGAVGVFF. For the CDR3, the DNA is TGTGCCACCAGCAGAGATTTAGGAGCGGTGGGGGTTTTCTTT. The V and J genes are TRBV15 and TRBJ1-1; maybe TRBD1 (5 bases). The ends were cut back, 0 bases at V and 13 bases at J, with 18 bases in the middle. CDR1 LNHNV and CDR2 YYDKDF come from the germline V gene (reference sequence). This CDR3 contains 14 residues.

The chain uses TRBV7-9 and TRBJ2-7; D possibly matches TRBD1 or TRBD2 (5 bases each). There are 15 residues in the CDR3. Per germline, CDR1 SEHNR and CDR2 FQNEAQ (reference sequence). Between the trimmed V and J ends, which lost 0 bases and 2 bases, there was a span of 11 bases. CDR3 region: CASSLAGQGAYEQYF. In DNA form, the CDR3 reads TGTGCCAGCAGCTTAGCAGGTCAGGGAGCCTACGAGCAGTACTTC.

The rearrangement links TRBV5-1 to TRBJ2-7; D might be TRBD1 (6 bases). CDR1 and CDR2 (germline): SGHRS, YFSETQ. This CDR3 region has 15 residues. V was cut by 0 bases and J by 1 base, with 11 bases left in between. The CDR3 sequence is CASSLEAGVSYEQYF. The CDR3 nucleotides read TGCGCCAGCAGCTTGGAGGCAGGGGTTTCCTACGAGCAGTACTTC.

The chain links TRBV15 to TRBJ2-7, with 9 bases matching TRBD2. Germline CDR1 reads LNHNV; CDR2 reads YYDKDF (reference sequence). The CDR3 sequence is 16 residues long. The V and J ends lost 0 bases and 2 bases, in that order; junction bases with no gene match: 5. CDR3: CATSRDAGGGPYEQYF. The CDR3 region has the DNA TGTGCCACCAGCAGAGACGCGGGAGGGGGCCCCTACGAGCAGTACTTC.

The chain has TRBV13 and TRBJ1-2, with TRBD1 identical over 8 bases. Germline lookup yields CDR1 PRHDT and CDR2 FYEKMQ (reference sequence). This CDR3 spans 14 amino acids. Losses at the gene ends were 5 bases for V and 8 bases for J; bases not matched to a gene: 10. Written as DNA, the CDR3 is TGTGCCAGCAGCATTACCCAGGGGGCCGGCGGCTACACCTTC. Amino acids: CASSITQGAGGYTF.

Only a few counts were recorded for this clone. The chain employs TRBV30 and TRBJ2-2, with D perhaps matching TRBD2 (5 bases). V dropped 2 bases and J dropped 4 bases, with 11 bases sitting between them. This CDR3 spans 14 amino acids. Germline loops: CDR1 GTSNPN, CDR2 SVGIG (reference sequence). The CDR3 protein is CAWSRRGVTGELFF. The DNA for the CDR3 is TGTGCCTGGAGTCGTCGGGGAGTCACCGGGGAGCTGTTTTTT.

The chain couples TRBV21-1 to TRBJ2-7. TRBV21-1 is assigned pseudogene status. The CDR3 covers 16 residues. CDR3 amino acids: CASSNYVGVFFYEQYF. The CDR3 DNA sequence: TGTGCCAGCAGCAACTATGTTGGGGTTTTTTTCTACGAGCAGTACTTC.

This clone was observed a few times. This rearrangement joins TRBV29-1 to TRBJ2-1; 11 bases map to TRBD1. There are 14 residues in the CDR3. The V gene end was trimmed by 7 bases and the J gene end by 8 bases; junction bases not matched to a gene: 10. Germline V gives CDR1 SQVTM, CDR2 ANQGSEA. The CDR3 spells CSAKVPGQGDEQFF. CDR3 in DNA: TGCAGCGCAAAGGTTCCGGGACAGGGGGATGAGCAGTTCTTC.